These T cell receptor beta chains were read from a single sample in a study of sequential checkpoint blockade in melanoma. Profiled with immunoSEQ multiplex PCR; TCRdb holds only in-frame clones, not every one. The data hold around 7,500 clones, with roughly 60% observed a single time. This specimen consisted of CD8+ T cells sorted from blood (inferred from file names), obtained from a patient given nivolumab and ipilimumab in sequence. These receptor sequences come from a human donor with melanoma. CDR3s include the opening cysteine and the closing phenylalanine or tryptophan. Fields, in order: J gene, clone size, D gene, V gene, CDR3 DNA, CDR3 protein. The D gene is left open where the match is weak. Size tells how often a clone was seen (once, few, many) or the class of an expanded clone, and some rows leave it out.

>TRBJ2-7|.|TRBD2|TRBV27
TGTGCCAGCAGACGCCTAGCGGGAGGCCCAGAGGAGAGTACCTACGAGCAGTACTTC
CASRRLAGGPEESTYEQYF
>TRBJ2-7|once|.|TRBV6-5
TGTGCCAGCAGTTACTCGAGCACCTACGAGCAGTACTTC
CASSYSSTYEQYF
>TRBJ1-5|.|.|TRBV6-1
TGTGCCAGCAGTGAAAGTCAGGAAGGCAATCAGCCCCAGCATTTT
CASSESQEGNQPQHF
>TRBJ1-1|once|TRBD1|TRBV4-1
TGCGCCAGCAGCCAAGTCCCGGGACAGAGCTTTATGAACACTGAAGCTTTCTTT
CASSQVPGQSFMNTEAFF
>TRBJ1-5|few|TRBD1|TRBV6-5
TGTGCCAGCAGTTACTCACAGGGGGGTCAGCCCCAGCATTTT
CASSYSQGGQPQHF
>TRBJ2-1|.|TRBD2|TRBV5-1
TGCGCCAGCAGCTTGGCGAGGGGAGGGTTCTACAATGAGCAGTTCTTC
CASSLARGGFYNEQFF
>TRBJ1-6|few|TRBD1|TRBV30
TGTGCCTGGAGTGGCGGGACAGGGGATTCACCCCTCCACTTT
CAWSGGTGDSPLHF
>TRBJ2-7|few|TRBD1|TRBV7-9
TGTGCCAGCAGCTTGACAGGGGGGACTCGCTACGAGCAGTACTTC
CASSLTGGTRYEQYF
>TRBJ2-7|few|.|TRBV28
TGTGCCAGCAGTTTTGGGCAGGGGCTCGAGCAGTACTTC
CASSFGQGLEQYF
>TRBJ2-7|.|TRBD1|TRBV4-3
TGCGCCAGCAGCCTAGGACAGGGTAGCTCCTACGAGCAGTACTTC
CASSLGQGSSYEQYF
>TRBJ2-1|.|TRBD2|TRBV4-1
TGTGCCAGCAGCCCGGGGGGAGCGGGCGATTACAATGAGCAGTTCTTC
CASSPGGAGDYNEQFF
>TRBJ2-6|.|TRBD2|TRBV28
TGTGCCAGCAGTTTAAGACTAGCGGACTTTTTCTCTGGGGCCAACGTCCTGACTTTC
CASSLRLADFFSGANVLTF
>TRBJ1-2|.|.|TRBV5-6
TGTGCCAGCAGCTTGTACCAGACCGCGGAGGGCTACACCTTC
CASSLYQTAEGYTF
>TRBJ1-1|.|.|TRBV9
TGTGCCAGCACCGAAGGGGGACACCTGAACACTGAAGCTTTCTTT
CASTEGGHLNTEAFF
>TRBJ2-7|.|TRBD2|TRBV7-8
TGTGCCAGCAGCCCGGGGACTAGCGGGTACTACGAGCAGTACTTC
CASSPGTSGYYEQYF
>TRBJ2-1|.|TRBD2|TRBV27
TGTGCCAGCAGTTTCCCCGGACTAGCGGTAAACAATGAGCAGTTCTTC
CASSFPGLAVNNEQFF
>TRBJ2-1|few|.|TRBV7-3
TGTGCCAGCAGCTCGGGCTCCGGGGATGAGCAGTTCTTC
CASSSGSGDEQFF
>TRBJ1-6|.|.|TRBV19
TGTGCCAGTAGCTACACGGGACATTTTTCACCCCTCCACTTT
CASSYTGHFSPLHF
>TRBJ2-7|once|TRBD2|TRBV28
TGTGCCACAACGACTAGCGGGAGCTCCTACGAGCAGTACTTC
CATTTSGSSYEQYF
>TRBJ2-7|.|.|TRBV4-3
TGCGCCAGCAGCCCTGAGAGGCTAGACTCCTACGAGCAGTACTTC
CASSPERLDSYEQYF
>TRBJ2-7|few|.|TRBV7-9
TGTGCCAGCAGCTTGATGGACGGGGCCTACGAGCAGTACTTC
CASSLMDGAYEQYF
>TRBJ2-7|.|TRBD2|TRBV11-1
TGTGCCAGCAGCTCATGGACTAGCGGGAGTTTCGGATACGAGCAGTACTTC
CASSSWTSGSFGYEQYF
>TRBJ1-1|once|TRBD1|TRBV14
TGTGCCAGCAGCCACAGACAGGGGGCTGGGAACACTGAAGCTTTCTTT
CASSHRQGAGNTEAFF
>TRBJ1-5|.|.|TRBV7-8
TGTGCCAGCAGCTATACGGGTAGCAATCAAGCCCAGCATTTT
CASSYTGSNQAQHF
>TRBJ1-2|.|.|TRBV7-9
TGTGCCAGCAGCTCCCAGTCCCTCGCTAACTATGGCTACACCTTC
CASSSQSLANYGYTF
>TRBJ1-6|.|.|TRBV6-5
TGTGCCAGCAGTTACTTAACAGCTTATAATTCACCCCTCCACTTT
CASSYLTAYNSPLHF
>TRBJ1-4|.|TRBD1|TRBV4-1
TGCGCCAGCAGCCAAGATAGGGGGACAGAGAATGAAAAACTGTTTTTT
CASSQDRGTENEKLFF
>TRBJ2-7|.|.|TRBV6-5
TGTGCCAGCAGTTACGGGGACTGGGGACGGTACGAGCAGTACTTC
CASSYGDWGRYEQYF
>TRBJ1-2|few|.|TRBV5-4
TGTGCCAGCAGCTTGGCCGACTACAGGGCCTCTAGGGGCTACACCTTC
CASSLADYRASRGYTF
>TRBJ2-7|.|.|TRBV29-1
TGCAGCGTGGGCCCGGGGGTCCAAGAGCAGTACTTC
CSVGPGVQEQYF
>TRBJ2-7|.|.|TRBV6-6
TGTGCCAGCGCCGCTCCACTAGACTACGAGCAGTACTTC
CASAAPLDYEQYF
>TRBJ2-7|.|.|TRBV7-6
TGTGCCAGCAGCTTAGCGCAGGGTGACCCGTACTTC
CASSLAQGDPYF
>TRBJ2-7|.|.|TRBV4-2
TGTGCCAGCAGCCAATGGGGCGACTACGAGCAGTACTTC
CASSQWGDYEQYF
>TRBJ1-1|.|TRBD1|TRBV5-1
TGCGCCAGCAGCTATAGACAGGGGAACGAAGCTTTCTTT
CASSYRQGNEAFF
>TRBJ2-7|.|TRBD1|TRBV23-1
TGCGCCGGAACGGGACAGGCCGAATACGAGCAGTACTTC
CAGTGQAEYEQYF
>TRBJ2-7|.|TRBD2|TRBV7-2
TGTGCCAGCAGCCGGGGGGGTGTGAGCACCTACGAGCAGTACTTC
CASSRGGVSTYEQYF
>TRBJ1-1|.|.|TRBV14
TGTGCCAGCAGCCAAGAACCGGGAGTGAACACTGAAGCTTTCTTT
CASSQEPGVNTEAFF
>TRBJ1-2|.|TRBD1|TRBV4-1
TGCGCCAGCAGCCTCCGGGGACAGGGAAACTATGGCTACACCTTC
CASSLRGQGNYGYTF
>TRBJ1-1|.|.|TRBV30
TGTGCCTGGAGCCGAACAGTGAACACTGAAGCTTTCTTT
CAWSRTVNTEAFF
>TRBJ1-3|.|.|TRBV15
TGTGCCACCAGCAGGACGGACAGCCTCGGAAACACCATATATTTT
CATSRTDSLGNTIYF
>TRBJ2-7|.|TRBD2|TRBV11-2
TGTGCCAGCAGCTTAACTAGCGGGAGCTCCTACGAGCAGTACTTC
CASSLTSGSSYEQYF
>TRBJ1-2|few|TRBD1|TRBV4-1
TGCGCCAGCAGCCAAGATGGGGACAGGGGGCTTTTAACGTTGGGCTACACCTTC
CASSQDGDRGLLTLGYTF
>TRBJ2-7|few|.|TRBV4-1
TGCGCCAGCAGCCAAGGCCAGACCTACGAGCAGTACTTC
CASSQGQTYEQYF
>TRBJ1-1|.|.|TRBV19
TGTGGGACCCGGGACAACGAAGCTTTCTTT
CGTRDNEAFF
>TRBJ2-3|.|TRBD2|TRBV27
TGTGCCAGCAGCCCTAGAAGACTAGCGGGATCTGATACGCAGTATTTT
CASSPRRLAGSDTQYF
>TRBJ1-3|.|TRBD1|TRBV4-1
TGCGCCAGCAGACAAGTAGGGGGCTTCGGAAACACCATATATTTT
CASRQVGGFGNTIYF
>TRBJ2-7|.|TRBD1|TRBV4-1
TGCGCCAGCAGCCCCGGGGGACAGGGGCCCTACGAGCAGTACTTC
CASSPGGQGPYEQYF
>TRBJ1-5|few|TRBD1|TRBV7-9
TGTGCCAGCAGCTCAGCGGACAGGGGGAAAGATCAGCCCCAGCATTTT
CASSSADRGKDQPQHF
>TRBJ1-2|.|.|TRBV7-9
TGTGCCAGCAGCCCCGGGGGTGGGAGGGCGTATGGCTACACCTTC
CASSPGGGRAYGYTF
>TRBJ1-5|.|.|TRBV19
TGTGCCAGTAGTATTCTCGGCGGGGTCAATCAGCCCCAGCATTTT
CASSILGGVNQPQHF
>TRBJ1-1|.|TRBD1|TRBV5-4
TGTGCCAGCAGCTACGGACAGGCGAACACTGAAGCTTTCTTT
CASSYGQANTEAFF